This T cell receptor (beta chain) was profiled in a study of molecular identifiers for immune sequencing clone quantification. Findings of the study overall: Whereas clones above 20 RNA copies held under 1% of naive-cell molecules, they held over 98% of effector molecules. Highly expanded clone sizes could be underestimated by identical TCR molecules that share a barcode.

The table lists this clonotype with a few counts. Its cognate antigen is unknown. CDR3 length: 11 amino acids. With 3 bases removed from V and 7 bases from J, the gap between germline ends came to 3 bases. CDR1 LNHDA and CDR2 SQIVND come from the germline V gene (reference sequence). CD8+CD4-CCR7+CD45RA+ cells were sorted as naive CD8 T cells. A single record per CDR3 protein comes from TCRdb applying MiXCR to the PCR reads. The sample yields more than 450,000 distinct CDR3 sequences, roughly 26% seen once. The rearrangement uses TRBV19 and TRBJ2-2; D call uncertain. The source material was naive CD8+ T cells from blood, with Jurkat cell RNA spiked in. Subset meaning: FACS-sorted CD8+CD4-CCR7+CD45RA+ naive T cells. The source of this sequence is a human donor in good health. Some libraries in this study had Jurkat cell RNA spiked in. This chain's CDR3 is CASSMIGELFF. CDR3 nucleotides: TGTGCCAGTAGTATGATCGGGGAGCTGTTTTTT.